This TCR beta chain appears in the sequencing data of a study of cytomegalovirus exposure and HLA in healthy donors. Study summary: Of the donors genotyped, 398 in all, about 80% fell in the Caucasian-associated ancestry cluster. The study, taken as a whole, reports: Later analysis identified a missense DCLRE1C variant that was linked to TCR beta V- and J-gene trimming.

The CDR3 covers 14 residues. From germline, CDR1 is LNHNV and CDR2 YYDKDF (reference sequence). Trimming removed 5 bases from V and 8 bases from J; junction bases left unmatched: 11. In the case of this clone: Its antigen is not known.

The PCR used 60 Vbeta and 13 Jbeta primers. Only in-frame clones appear in the TCRdb table, and some are missing; sequencing was by immunoSEQ multiplex PCR. The table lists approximately 150,000 clones, 75% to 80% of them singletons, with about 6.6% in the top ten. Sequenced input: PBMCs. This TCR derives from a woman in her forties in good health and CMV-seropositive. The chain couples TRBV15 to TRBJ2-7; 8 bases fit TRBD1. The DNA of the CDR3 is TGTGCCACCAGCCGAGGACAGGGAAGGGACCAGCAGTACTTC. Translation: CATSRGQGRDQQYF.